Listed below are T cell receptor beta chains from one sample, sequenced in a study of control samples from healthy donors and cancer patients. The assay was immunoSEQ multiplex PCR, and TCRdb's table has in-frame clones only and misses some. This table has approximately 120,000 clones, roughly 92% appearing once. The sequencing input was PBMCs. Receptor source: a man older than 75 with head and neck cancer. Both conserved end residues are part of each CDR3. A D gene is named only where the DNA matches it firmly.

>TRBJ1-6|TRBD1|TRBV7-8
TGTGCCAGCAGCACCTACAGGGGGAGTAATTCACCCCTCCACTTT
CASSTYRGSNSPLHF
>TRBJ1-1|NA|TRBV7-9
TGTGCCAGCAGCTTAGCGGCAGGGAGGGCTGAAGCTTTCTTT
CASSLAAGRAEAFF
>TRBJ2-7|NA|TRBV5-6
TGTGCCAGCAGCCCTTGGCCAGGGTCCCCCTACGAGCAGTACTTC
CASSPWPGSPYEQYF
>TRBJ2-5|TRBD1|TRBV6-1
TGTGCCAGCAGTGCTGTCGGGACAGGGCCCCAAGAGACCCAGTACTTC
CASSAVGTGPQETQYF
>TRBJ2-3|TRBD2|TRBV6-2/TRBV6-3
TGTGCCAGCAGTCGAACTAGCGGGGTTGCAGATACGCAGTATTTT
CASSRTSGVADTQYF
>TRBJ2-1|TRBD2|TRBV7-2
TGTGCCAGCAGTACCGGGACTAGCGGGAGGGCCATCAATGAGCAGTTCTTC
CASSTGTSGRAINEQFF
>TRBJ2-3|NA|TRBV6-4
TGTGCCAGCAGTGACTCGAGGGGGGCCGCAGATACGCAGTATTTT
CASSDSRGAADTQYF
>TRBJ2-1|NA|TRBV4-3
TGCGCCAGCAGCCAAGTATTGGGGTACGAGCAGTTCTTC
CASSQVLGYEQFF
>TRBJ1-3|NA|TRBV19
TGTGCCAGTAGTATAGGTGGCGGAAGCTCTGGAAACACCATATATTTT
CASSIGGGSSGNTIYF
>TRBJ2-7|NA|TRBV6-2/TRBV6-3
TGTGCCAGCAGTTACTCGAGGGGGGGAGTGACCTACGAGCAGTACTTC
CASSYSRGGVTYEQYF
>TRBJ2-7|TRBD2|TRBV4-1
TGCGCCAGCAGCCAAGATAGTGCGGGAGGCTTCTACGAGCAGTACTTC
CASSQDSAGGFYEQYF
>TRBJ2-5|NA|TRBV24-1
TGTGCCACCAGTGACCCGAACGGGGGCCAGTACTTC
CATSDPNGGQYF
>TRBJ2-4|TRBD1|TRBV6-2/TRBV6-3
TGTGCCAGCAGTTACCCTGACAGGGGGCAGGGTCTATTAGCCAAAAACATTCAGTACTTC
CASSYPDRGQGLLAKNIQYF
>TRBJ2-5|TRBD1|TRBV5-1
TGCGCCAGCAGCGCCACAACGACAGGGGCAGAGACCCAGTACTTC
CASSATTTGAETQYF
>TRBJ2-3|TRBD2|TRBV7-2
TGTGCCAGCAGCCAAAGGAAAGGACTAGCTGCGGATACGCAGTATTTT
CASSQRKGLAADTQYF
>TRBJ2-5|NA|TRBV7-9
TGTGCCAGCAGCTTAGGCGGCGGCCAAGAGACCCAGTACTTC
CASSLGGGQETQYF
>TRBJ2-2|TRBD2|TRBV24-1
TGTGCCACCGGGACTAGCGGGAAAAACACCGGGGAGCTGTTTTTT
CATGTSGKNTGELFF
>TRBJ1-5|TRBD1|TRBV6-6
TGTGCCAGCAGTGAGGGACAGGGAGGGAATCAGCCCCAGCATTTT
CASSEGQGGNQPQHF
>TRBJ2-1|NA|TRBV19
TGTGCCAGTAGTTTCCGACTGAAGAACTACAATGAGCAGTTCTTC
CASSFRLKNYNEQFF
>TRBJ2-7|NA|TRBV4-3
TGCGCCAGCAGCCAAGATGGGACCGGTAGCGGAACCTACGAGCAGTACTTC
CASSQDGTGSGTYEQYF
>TRBJ2-7|NA|TRBV30
TGTGCCTGGGGGGGGATCCACGAGCAGTACTTC
CAWGGIHEQYF
>TRBJ2-3|TRBD2|TRBV5-1
TGCGCCAGCAGCCCGACTAGCCCAACGGATGGCACAGATACGCAGTATTTT
CASSPTSPTDGTDTQYF
>TRBJ2-7|NA|TRBV27
TGTGCCAGCAGTCCGTACTGGGACTACGAGCAGTACTTC
CASSPYWDYEQYF
>TRBJ1-2|NA|TRBV2
TGTGCCAGCAGTGCGGACAGCTCTAACTATGGCTACACCTTC
CASSADSSNYGYTF
>TRBJ2-1|NA|TRBV6-5
TGTGCCAGCAGTCGCCGGTTATCCTACAATGAGCAGTTCTTC
CASSRRLSYNEQFF
>TRBJ2-7|NA|TRBV5-1
TGCGCCAGCAGCTTTGGAGCTTACCCCTACGAGCAGTACTTC
CASSFGAYPYEQYF
>TRBJ2-3|NA|TRBV7-9
TGTGCCAGCAGCTTTCCCGCCGGACGCCTCTCCCTAGATACGCAGTATTTT
CASSFPAGRLSLDTQYF
>TRBJ2-6|TRBD1|TRBV7-9
TGTGCCAGCAGCTTAGAGAGGGGGCCCAGGGGCTCTGGGGCCAACGTCCTGACTTTC
CASSLERGPRGSGANVLTF